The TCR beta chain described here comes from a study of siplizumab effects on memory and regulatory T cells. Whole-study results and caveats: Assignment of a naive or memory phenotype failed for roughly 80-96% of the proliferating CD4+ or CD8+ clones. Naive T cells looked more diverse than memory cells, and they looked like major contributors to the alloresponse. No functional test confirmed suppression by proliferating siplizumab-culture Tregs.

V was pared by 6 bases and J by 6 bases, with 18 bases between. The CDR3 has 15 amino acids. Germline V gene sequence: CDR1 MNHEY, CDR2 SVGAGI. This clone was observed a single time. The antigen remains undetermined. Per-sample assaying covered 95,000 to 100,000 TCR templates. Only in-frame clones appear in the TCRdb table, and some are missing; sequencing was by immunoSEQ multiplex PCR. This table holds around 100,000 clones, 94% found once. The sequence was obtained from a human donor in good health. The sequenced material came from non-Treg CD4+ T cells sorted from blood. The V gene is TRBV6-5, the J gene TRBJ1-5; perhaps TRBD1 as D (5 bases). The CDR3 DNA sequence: TGTGCCAGCAGACGAGGAGGGGAGGGTGGTCAGCCCCAGCATTTT. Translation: CASRRGGEGGQPQHF.